This TCR beta chain was sequenced during a study of shared clonotypes between healthy human individuals. Sequencing used immunoSEQ multiplex PCR; TCRdb keeps in-frame clones, though not all of them. The sample has about 2 million clones, over 85% seen once. The naive CD8 subset, CD45RO-negative cells positively selected for CCR7, excluded terminally differentiated effector memory CD45RA+ cells. The V gene end was trimmed by 6 bases and the J gene end by 1 base; junction bases not matched to a gene: 9. This CDR3 spans 18 amino acids. Germline V gene data show CDR1 as SGHAT and CDR2 as FQNNGV. This sequence originates from a young man in good health. The chain has TRBV11-2 and TRBJ2-2, with 12 bases that match TRBD2. Sequencing input: naive CD8+ T cells sorted from blood. CDR3 in amino acids: CASSRLAGAERNTGELFF. The DNA of the CDR3 is TGTGCCAGCAGTAGACTAGCGGGGGCCGAAAGGAACACCGGGGAGCTGTTTTTT.